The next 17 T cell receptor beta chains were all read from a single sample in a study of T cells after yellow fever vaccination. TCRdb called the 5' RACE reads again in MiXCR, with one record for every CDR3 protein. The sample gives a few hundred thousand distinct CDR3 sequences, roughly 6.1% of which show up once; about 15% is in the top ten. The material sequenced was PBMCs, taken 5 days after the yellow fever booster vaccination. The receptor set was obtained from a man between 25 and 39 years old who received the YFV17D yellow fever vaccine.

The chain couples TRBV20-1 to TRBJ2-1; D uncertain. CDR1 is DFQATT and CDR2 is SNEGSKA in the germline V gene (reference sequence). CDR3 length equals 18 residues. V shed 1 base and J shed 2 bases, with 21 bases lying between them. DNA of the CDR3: TGCAGTGCTAGAGTTAGCCGAAAAATTACGGACGCCTACAATGAGCAGTTCTTC. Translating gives CSARVSRKITDAYNEQFF.

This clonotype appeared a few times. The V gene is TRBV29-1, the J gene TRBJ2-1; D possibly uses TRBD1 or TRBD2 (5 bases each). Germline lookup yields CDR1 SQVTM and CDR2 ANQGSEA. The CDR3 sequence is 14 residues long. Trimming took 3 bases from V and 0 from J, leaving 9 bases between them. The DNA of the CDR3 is TGCAGCGTTGACGGGGCTCGCTCCTACAATGAGCAGTTCTTC. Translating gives CSVDGARSYNEQFF.

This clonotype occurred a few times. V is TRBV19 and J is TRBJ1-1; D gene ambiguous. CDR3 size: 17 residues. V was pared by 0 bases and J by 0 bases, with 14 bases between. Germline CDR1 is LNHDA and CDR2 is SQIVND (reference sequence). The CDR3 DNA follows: TGTGCCAGTAGTATAGATCCGGGCAACCTTCTGAACACTGAAGCTTTCTTT. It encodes CASSIDPGNLLNTEAFF.

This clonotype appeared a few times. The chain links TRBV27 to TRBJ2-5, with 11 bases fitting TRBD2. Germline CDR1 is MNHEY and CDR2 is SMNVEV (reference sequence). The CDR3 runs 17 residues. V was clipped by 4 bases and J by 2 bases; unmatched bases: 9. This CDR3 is CASSSDQRTSGQETQYF. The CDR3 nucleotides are TGTGCCAGCAGTTCCGACCAACGGACTAGCGGGCAAGAGACCCAGTACTTC.

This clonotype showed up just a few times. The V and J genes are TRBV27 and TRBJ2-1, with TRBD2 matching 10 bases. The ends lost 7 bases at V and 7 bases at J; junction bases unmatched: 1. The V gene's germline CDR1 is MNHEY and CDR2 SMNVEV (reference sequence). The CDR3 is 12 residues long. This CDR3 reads CASTSGRNEQFF. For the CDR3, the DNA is TGTGCCAGCACTAGCGGGAGAAATGAGCAGTTCTTC.

CDR3 in DNA: TGTGCCAGCAGCTTAGGGGTTCCGAACACTGAAGCTTTCTTT. Encoded protein: CASSLGVPNTEAFF. The J gene is TRBJ1-1, the V gene TRBV7-9, with no clear D. Germline V gene lookup returns CDR1 SEHNR and CDR2 FQNEAQ (reference sequence). V lost 1 base and J 1 base, leaving 7 bases between the germline ends. CDR3 length: 14 residues.

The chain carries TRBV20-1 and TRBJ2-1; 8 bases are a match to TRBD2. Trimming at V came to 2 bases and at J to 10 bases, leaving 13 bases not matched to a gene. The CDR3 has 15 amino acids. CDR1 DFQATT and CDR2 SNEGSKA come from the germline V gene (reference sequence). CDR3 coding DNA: TGCAGTGCTAGATCTGAGAGCGGGAGCTTGGAGGAGCAGTTCTTC. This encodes CSARSESGSLEEQFF.

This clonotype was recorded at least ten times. Here the CDR3 reads CASSLSGRLGEQYF. CDR3 DNA: TGTGCCAGCAGTTTAAGCGGGAGGTTAGGCGAGCAGTACTTC. The genes are TRBV12-3 or TRBV12-4 and TRBJ2-7; 9 bases match TRBD2. The CDR3 is 14 amino acids. After removal of 2 bases from V and 6 bases from J, the junction contained 5 bases not matched to a gene.

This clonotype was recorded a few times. CDR3 bases: TGTGCCAGCAGTGCCGGGACAGGGGTCTTCGGTACGCAGTATTTT. As protein: CASSAGTGVFGTQYF. The chain employs TRBV2 and TRBJ2-3; the match to TRBD1 covers 10 bases. Germline CDR1 SNHLY, CDR2 FYNNEI. The J segment lost 8 bases and the V segment lost 4 bases, leaving 9 bases of the junction unmatched. The CDR3 has 15 residues.

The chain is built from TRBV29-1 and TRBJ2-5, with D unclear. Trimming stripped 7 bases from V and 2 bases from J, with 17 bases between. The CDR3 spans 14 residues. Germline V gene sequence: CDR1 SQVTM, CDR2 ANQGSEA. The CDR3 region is CSASRQPLQETQYF. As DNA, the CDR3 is TGCAGCGCCAGCAGGCAGCCTCTTCAAGAGACCCAGTACTTC.

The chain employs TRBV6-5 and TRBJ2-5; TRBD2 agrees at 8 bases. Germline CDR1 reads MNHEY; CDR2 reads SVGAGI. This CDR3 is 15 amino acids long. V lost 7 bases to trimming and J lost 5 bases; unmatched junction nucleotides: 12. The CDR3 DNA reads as TGTGCCAGCATGTTCGCGGGAGGATTAACCGAGACCCAGTACTTC. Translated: CASMFAGGLTETQYF.

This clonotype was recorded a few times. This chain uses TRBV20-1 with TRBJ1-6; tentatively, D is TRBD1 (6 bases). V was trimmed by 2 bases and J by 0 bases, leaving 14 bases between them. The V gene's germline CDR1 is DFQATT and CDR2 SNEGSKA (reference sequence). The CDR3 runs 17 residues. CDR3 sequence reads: CSARIPGQNSYNSPLHF. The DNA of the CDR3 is TGCAGTGCTAGAATCCCCGGACAGAACTCCTATAATTCACCCCTCCACTTT.

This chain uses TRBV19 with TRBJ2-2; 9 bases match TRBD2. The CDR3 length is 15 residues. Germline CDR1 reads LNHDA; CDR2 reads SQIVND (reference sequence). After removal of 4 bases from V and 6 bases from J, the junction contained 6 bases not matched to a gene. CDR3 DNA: TGTGCCAGTAGTAGCGGGAGGGCCGCGGCCGGGGAGCTGTTTTTT. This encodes CASSSGRAAAGELFF.

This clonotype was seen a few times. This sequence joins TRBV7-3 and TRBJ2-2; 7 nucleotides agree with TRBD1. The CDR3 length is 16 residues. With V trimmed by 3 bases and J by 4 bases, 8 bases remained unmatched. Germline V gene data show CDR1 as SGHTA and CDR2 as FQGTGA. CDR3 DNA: TGTGCCAGCAGCTTCACCGACAGGGTGGGCACCGGGGAGCTGTTTTTT. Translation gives CASSFTDRVGTGELFF. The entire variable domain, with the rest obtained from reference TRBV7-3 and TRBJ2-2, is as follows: GAGVSQTPSNKVTEKGKYVELRCDPISGHTALYWYRQSLGQGPEFLIYFQGTGAADDSGLPNDRFFAVRPEGSVSTLKIQRTERGDSAVYLCASSFTDRVGTGELFFGEGSRLTVL.

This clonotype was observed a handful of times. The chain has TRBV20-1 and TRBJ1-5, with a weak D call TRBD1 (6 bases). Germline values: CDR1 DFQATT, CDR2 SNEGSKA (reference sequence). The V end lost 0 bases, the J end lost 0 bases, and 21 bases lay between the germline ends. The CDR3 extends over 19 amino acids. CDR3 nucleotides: TGCAGTGCTAGAGATGTTCAAGTCGGGGGCCTATATAGCAATCAGCCCCAGCATTTT. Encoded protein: CSARDVQVGGLYSNQPQHF.

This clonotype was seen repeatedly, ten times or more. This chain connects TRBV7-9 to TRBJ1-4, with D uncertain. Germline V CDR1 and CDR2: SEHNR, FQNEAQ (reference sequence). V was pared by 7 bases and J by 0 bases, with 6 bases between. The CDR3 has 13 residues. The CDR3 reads CASTLATNEKLFF. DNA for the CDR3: TGTGCCAGCACTCTCGCAACTAATGAAAAACTGTTTTTT.

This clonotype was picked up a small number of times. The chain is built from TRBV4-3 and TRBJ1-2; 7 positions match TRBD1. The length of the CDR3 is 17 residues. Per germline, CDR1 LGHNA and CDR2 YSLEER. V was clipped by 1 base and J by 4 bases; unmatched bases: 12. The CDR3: CASSQALGQEKLYGYTF. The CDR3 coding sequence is TGCGCCAGCAGCCAAGCCCTTGGACAGGAGAAGCTCTATGGCTACACCTTC.